A single sample gave rise to the 22 T cell receptor beta chains below, sequenced in a study of cytomegalovirus exposure and HLA in healthy donors. PCR employed 60 Vbeta and 13 Jbeta primers. Produced via immunoSEQ multiplex PCR; TCRdb's table is partial and in-frame only. The specimen's table records approximately 45,000 clones. The sample taken for sequencing was PBMCs. These receptors were obtained from a male donor in good health and CMV-seronegative.

The chain joins TRBV5-1 to TRBJ2-5; 8 nucleotides match TRBD2. Germline assignment: CDR1 SGHRS and CDR2 YFSETQ. This CDR3 has 14 amino acids. The V segment lost 4 bases and the J segment 5 bases; nucleotides outside the gene matches: 7. CDR3 sequence (DNA): TGCGCCAGCAGCACGGGAGGGGGGCAGGAGACCCAGTACTTC. Encoded protein: CASSTGGGQETQYF.

This chain links TRBV19 with TRBJ2-7, with TRBD2 matching over 11 bases. The length of the CDR3 is 14 residues. Germline CDR1 and CDR2: LNHDA and SQIVND (reference sequence). J gave up 4 bases and V 4 bases, and 3 bases lay outside the gene matches. The CDR3 DNA sequence: TGTGCCAGTAGTACCACTAGCGGGGGTTACGAGCAGTACTTC. It codes for CASSTTSGGYEQYF.

The chain employs TRBV9 and TRBJ2-7; 10 positions match TRBD1. CDR1 is SGDLS and CDR2 is YYNGEE in the germline V gene. V gave up 3 bases and J gave up 3 bases; unmatched junction bases: 3. CDR3 length: 14 amino acids. DNA of the CDR3: TGTGCCAGCAGCGAGGGACAGGGGCTCTACGAGCAGTACTTC. Translated, it gives CASSEGQGLYEQYF.

The chain has TRBV5-6 and TRBJ1-2, with D perhaps matching TRBD1 (6 bases). Trimming took 2 bases from V and 7 from J, leaving 12 bases between them. Germline V gene lookup returns CDR1 SGHDT and CDR2 YYEEEE. This CDR3 has 13 amino acids. CDR3 sequence (DNA): TGTGCCAGCAGCTTCCGGGGGGCGCTTGGCTACACCTTC. Translating gives CASSFRGALGYTF.

The chain uses TRBV5-1 and TRBJ2-3; 11 nucleotides agree with TRBD2. Unmatched junction bases numbered 5, after V lost 3 bases and J lost 2 bases. CDR1 and CDR2 from the germline V gene are SGHRS and YFSETQ. The CDR3 sequence is 16 residues long. This CDR3 reads CASSSASGGNTDTQYF. The DNA for the CDR3 is TGCGCCAGCAGCTCGGCTAGCGGGGGGAACACAGATACGCAGTATTTT.

This clone is classed as medium-sized by frequency. This chain uses TRBV4-3 with TRBJ2-1; a possible D gene is TRBD1 (6 bases). CDR3 length equals 15 residues. V was shortened by 0 bases and J by 4 bases, with 10 bases between the two germline ends. CDR1 is LGHNA, CDR2 YSLEER, per germline. CDR3 loop: CASSQEGDMYNEQFF. The CDR3 region has the DNA TGCGCCAGCAGCCAAGAAGGGGACATGTACAATGAGCAGTTCTTC.

The rearrangement links TRBV4-1 to TRBJ2-7, with a tentative D call TRBD2 (5 bases). CDR3 size: 16 residues. V dropped 0 bases and J dropped 0 bases, with 12 bases sitting between them. In germline, CDR1 is MGHRA, CDR2 YSYEKL. The CDR3 bases are TGCGCCAGCAGCCAAGAAGGTGGACTCCTCTCCTACGAGCAGTACTTC. It yields the protein CASSQEGGLLSYEQYF.

The rearrangement links TRBV5-1 to TRBJ1-2; D might be TRBD1 (6 bases). Trimming removed 7 bases from V and 6 bases from J, with 25 bases in between. The V gene's germline CDR1 is SGHRS and CDR2 YFSETQ. The CDR3 contains 16 residues. DNA of the CDR3: TGCGCCAGCTACAACGAACCGATGTGGGGGCGTGATGGCTACACCTTC. Its protein product is CASYNEPMWGRDGYTF.

CDR3 DNA sequence: TGTGCCAGCAGCCCGGGGGGACTAGCGGTGCAAGAGACCCAGTACTTC. It is translated as CASSPGGLAVQETQYF. The V gene is TRBV7-6, the J gene TRBJ2-5; TRBD2 aligns across 11 bases. Germline CDR1 reads SGHVS; CDR2 reads FNYEAQ. Trimming took 5 bases from V and 2 from J; bases not matched to a gene: 7. The CDR3 is made up of 16 amino acids.

The chain uses TRBV12-5 and TRBJ1-2; the D gene is possibly TRBD1 (6 bases). CDR1 and CDR2 (germline): LGHNT, FRNRAP. Trimming pared 5 bases from V and 12 bases from J, leaving 16 bases between. The CDR3 totals 12 residues. CDR3 residues: CASGVTGGSNTF. CDR3 DNA: TGTGCTAGTGGTGTGACAGGCGGTTCGAACACCTTC.

This chain uses TRBV4-3 with TRBJ2-3, with D possibly TRBD1 on 6 matching bases. Trimming took off 2 bases at V and 6 bases at J, with 9 bases between the two ends. Germline CDR1 is LGHNA and CDR2 is YSLEER. The CDR3 contains 13 residues. The DNA of the CDR3 is TGCGCCAGCAGCCAAACAGGGTATGATACGCAGTATTTT. Translation gives CASSQTGYDTQYF.

The genes are TRBV7-8 and TRBJ2-7, with D perhaps TRBD2 (5 bases). Looked up from germline, CDR1 is SGHVS and CDR2 is FQNEAQ. V was clipped by 0 bases and J by 4 bases, with 7 bases between them. This CDR3 has 13 residues. In DNA, the CDR3 is TGTGCCAGCAGCTTAGCGGGCGGGTACGAGCAGTACTTC. Amino acid sequence: CASSLAGGYEQYF.

J is TRBJ2-3 and V is TRBV5-8, with D possibly TRBD1 on 5 matching bases. The CDR3 sequence is 14 residues long. V was cut by 2 bases and J by 4 bases, with 11 bases left in between. From germline, CDR1 is SGHTS and CDR2 YDEGEE. As DNA, the CDR3 is TGTGCCAGCAGCTTAAGGGGTGGTGCAGATACGCAGTATTTT. Its translation: CASSLRGGADTQYF.

This sequence joins TRBV28 and TRBJ2-1, with 15 bases lining up with TRBD2. The CDR3 totals 15 residues. CDR1 is MDHEN, CDR2 SYDVKM, per germline. The V and J ends lost 2 bases and 10 bases, in that order; junction bases with no gene match: 3. As DNA, the CDR3 is TGTGCCAGCAGTTTAGGGACTAGCGGGAGGCGGGAGCAGTTCTTC. This gives the protein CASSLGTSGRREQFF.

This chain uses TRBV5-1 with TRBJ2-5; TRBD2 might be the D (6 bases). The V and J ends lost 6 bases and 1 base respectively, with 16 bases between them. Germline lookup yields CDR1 SGHRS and CDR2 YFSETQ. The CDR3 extends over 15 amino acids. CDR3 DNA sequence: TGCGCCAGCACCCACGGTGGGGGGAGCCAAGAGACCCAGTACTTC. Its translation: CASTHGGGSQETQYF.

The chain is built from TRBV7-2 and TRBJ2-5; 8 bases agree with TRBD2. The CDR3 consists of 15 residues. Per the germline V gene, CDR1 is SGHTA and CDR2 is FQGNSA. Losses at the gene ends were 1 base for V and 2 bases for J; bases not matched to a gene: 3. The DNA for the CDR3 is TGTGCCAGCAGCTTAGTTAGCGGGACACAAGAGACCCAGTACTTC. This sequence encodes CASSLVSGTQETQYF.

The gene calls are TRBV4-1 and TRBJ2-5; D gene uncertain. From germline, CDR1 is MGHRA and CDR2 YSYEKL. CDR3 length: 17 residues. V was clipped by 0 bases and J by 0 bases, with 14 bases between them. CDR3 residues: CASSQDGLVQYQETQYF. CDR3 DNA sequence: TGCGCCAGCAGCCAAGATGGGCTGGTCCAATACCAAGAGACCCAGTACTTC.

The chain combines TRBV27 with TRBJ2-2; unclear D gene. The CDR3 sequence is 14 residues long. Germline V gene data show CDR1 as MNHEY and CDR2 as SMNVEV (reference sequence). The ends were cut back, 7 bases at V and 2 bases at J, with 11 bases in the middle. The CDR3 nucleotides read TGTGCCAGCAAAACGTATAGAAACACCGGGGAGCTGTTTTTT. Translated: CASKTYRNTGELFF.

The J gene is TRBJ1-1, the V gene TRBV9; 10 bases are shared with TRBD1. There are 14 residues in the CDR3. J was trimmed by 11 bases and V by 3 bases; bases with no gene match: 10. The germline gives CDR1 SGDLS, CDR2 YYNGEE. As DNA, the CDR3 is TGTGCCAGCAGCGCCGGGACAGGGGATGATGGGGCTTTCTTT. It codes for CASSAGTGDDGAFF.

This rearrangement joins TRBV4-3 to TRBJ1-3; no clear D gene. CDR1 is LGHNA, CDR2 YSLEER, per germline. This CDR3 has 14 residues. The ends were cut back, 0 bases at V and 6 bases at J, with 9 bases in the middle. CDR3 nucleotide sequence: TGCGCCAGCAGCCAAGATCTGGCCTTAAACACCATATATTTT. Protein sequence: CASSQDLALNTIYF.

The chain couples TRBV18 to TRBJ2-5; D perhaps matches TRBD2 (6 bases). The end of the DNA fits TRBJ2-7 better, so the J call may be wrong. The CDR3 has 16 amino acids. The germline CDR1 and CDR2 sequences are KGHSH and LQKENI. The CDR3 DNA reads as TGTGCCAGCTCACCTCTACCCTCGCGGGGTGGGGACGAGCAGTACTTC. This encodes CASSPLPSRGGDEQYF.

The chain recombines TRBV27 with TRBJ1-1; 8 bases map to TRBD1. V dropped 7 bases and J dropped 0; count of bases not matched to a gene: 4. Germline values: CDR1 MNHEY, CDR2 SMNVEV (reference sequence). The CDR3 contains 14 residues. Here the CDR3 DNA reads TGTGCCAGCAAGCAGGGGGCAATGAACACTGAAGCTTTCTTT. This translates into CASKQGAMNTEAFF.